The rows below give T cell receptor beta chains drawn from one sample of a study of naive and memory T cell subsets. TCRdb fed the UMI-ligation and nested PCR reads into MiXCR, producing one record per CDR3 protein. The table includes around 30,000 distinct CDR3 sequences, over 8.5% detected once. The sample taken for sequencing was effector memory CD4+ T cells from blood. The receptor set was obtained from a human donor in good health. Both conserved end residues are part of each CDR3. Fields, in order: clone size, CDR3 length, J gene, D gene, V gene, CDR3 protein, CDR3 DNA. A D gene is named only where the DNA matches it firmly. The size of a clone is reported for some rows only, either as once, few or many, or as a class for expanded clones.

>many|15|TRBJ1-2|.|TRBV29-1
CSVEDRETTNYGYTF
TGCAGCGTTGAAGATCGCGAGACGACTAACTATGGCTACACCTTC
>many|14|TRBJ1-3|TRBD1|TRBV12-3/TRBV12-4
CASRGTGLGNTIYF
TGTGCCAGCAGGGGGACAGGGTTGGGAAACACCATATATTTT
>many|12|TRBJ2-3|.|TRBV5-6
CASSWGMDTQYF
TGTGCCAGCAGCTGGGGCATGGATACGCAGTATTTT
>.|13|TRBJ1-2|TRBD1|TRBV27
CASSPGTVYGYTF
TGTGCCAGCAGCCCGGGGACAGTCTATGGCTACACCTTC
>.|14|TRBJ2-7|.|TRBV27
CASSFRAGFHEQYF
TGTGCCAGCAGTTTTAGGGCAGGGTTCCACGAGCAGTACTTC
>.|15|TRBJ1-6|.|TRBV27
CASSSPQGRNSPLHF
TGTGCCAGCAGTTCCCCGCAGGGGAGGAATTCACCCCTCCACTTT
>many|16|TRBJ1-1|TRBD1|TRBV23-1
CASSRAGGTKDTEAFF
TGCGCCAGCAGTCGGGCAGGGGGGACGAAGGACACTGAAGCTTTCTTT
>.|12|TRBJ2-1|.|TRBV20-1
CSALRPNNEQFF
TGCAGTGCCCTCCGTCCTAACAATGAGCAGTTCTTC
>many|14|TRBJ1-1|.|TRBV4-1
CASSPPGAYTEAFF
TGCGCCAGCAGCCCCCCGGGGGCCTACACTGAAGCTTTCTTT
>few|13|TRBJ2-1|.|TRBV7-2
CASSSSSYNEQFF
TGTGCCAGCAGCTCAAGCTCCTACAATGAGCAGTTCTTC
>.|12|TRBJ2-3|TRBD2|TRBV20-1
CSARVGDYTQYF
TGCAGTGCTAGAGTAGGGGACTACACGCAGTATTTT
>few|15|TRBJ2-3|.|TRBV29-1
CSAGDNRVFTDTQYF
TGCAGCGCCGGGGATAACAGGGTCTTCACAGATACGCAGTATTTT
>many|13|TRBJ2-5|.|TRBV7-2
CASSREVKRPQYF
TGTGCCAGCAGTCGAGAGGTTAAGAGACCCCAGTACTTC
>many|16|TRBJ1-6|TRBD1|TRBV6-2/TRBV6-3
CASSAITPGTGSPLHF
TGTGCCAGCAGTGCGATCACTCCCGGGACAGGCTCACCCCTCCACTTT
>few|15|TRBJ2-1|.|TRBV19
CASSIGASSYNEQFF
TGTGCCAGTAGTATCGGGGCCAGCTCCTACAATGAGCAGTTCTTC
>few|16|TRBJ1-6|TRBD1|TRBV3-1
CASSQENGQGHSPLHF
TGTGCCAGCAGCCAAGAAAACGGACAGGGACATTCACCCCTCCACTTT
>.|16|TRBJ1-4|.|TRBV4-1
CASSQGLSTTNEKLFF
TGCGCCAGCAGCCAAGGTCTCTCGACAACTAATGAAAAACTGTTTTTT
>many|17|TRBJ2-5|.|TRBV7-2
CASSLDVQRKYQETQYF
TGTGCCAGCAGCTTAGATGTGCAGCGGAAATACCAAGAGACCCAGTACTTC
>.|14|TRBJ2-7|.|TRBV27
CASSTGPPSYEQYF
TGTGCCAGCAGTACCGGGCCGCCTTCCTACGAGCAGTACTTC
>.|14|TRBJ2-7|.|TRBV2
CASSPGGSLNEQYF
TGTGCCAGCAGCCCCGGAGGGAGTCTTAACGAGCAGTACTTC
>few|16|TRBJ2-3|.|TRBV9
CASSSRGRRGTDTQYF
TGTGCCAGCAGCTCGCGGGGCCGTAGGGGCACAGATACGCAGTATTTT
>many|18|TRBJ1-1|TRBD1|TRBV20-1
CSASRYLTGSYVNTEAFF
TGCAGTGCTAGTCGGTATTTGACAGGGAGCTATGTAAACACTGAAGCTTTCTTT
>.|15|TRBJ2-7|TRBD1|TRBV5-4
CASSPGTGNSYEQYF
TGTGCCAGCAGTCCCGGGACAGGGAACTCCTACGAGCAGTACTTC
>.|13|TRBJ1-6|.|TRBV27
CASKRGSNSPLHF
TGTGCCAGCAAACGGGGAAGTAATTCACCCCTCCACTTT
>few|12|TRBJ1-1|.|TRBV12-3/TRBV12-4
CASSSGRTEAFF
TGTGCCAGCAGTTCCGGACGGACTGAAGCTTTCTTT
>.|16|TRBJ1-2|.|TRBV2
CASLVARLRANYGYTF
TGTGCCAGCTTGGTTGCCAGACTGAGAGCTAACTATGGCTACACCTTC
>few|19|TRBJ2-1|TRBD2|TRBV27
CASTKRALAGGSIYNEQFF
TGTGCCAGCACCAAAAGGGCCTTAGCGGGAGGGAGCATTTACAATGAGCAGTTCTTC
>many|11|TRBJ2-3|.|TRBV6-6
CASRVTDTQYF
TGTGCCAGCAGGGTTACAGATACGCAGTATTTT
>.|16|TRBJ2-1|TRBD1|TRBV12-3/TRBV12-4
CASSFAATGLHNEQFF
TGTGCCAGCAGTTTCGCCGCGACAGGGTTGCACAATGAGCAGTTCTTC
>.|17|TRBJ2-3|TRBD2|TRBV6-1
CASSEAIAGGPTDTQYF
TGTGCCAGCAGTGAAGCTATCGCGGGAGGGCCTACAGATACGCAGTATTTT
>few|16|TRBJ2-7|.|TRBV20-1
CSARDSRGALSYEQYF
TGCAGTGCTAGAGATTCTCGGGGGGCCCTCTCCTACGAGCAGTACTTC
>.|10|TRBJ2-3|.|TRBV18
CASSVDTQYF
TGTGCCAGCTCAGTTGATACGCAGTATTTT
>few|13|TRBJ1-4|.|TRBV29-1
CSVANSLNDGLFF
TGCAGCGTTGCAAACAGCCTCAATGATGGACTGTTTTTT
>few|15|TRBJ2-6|.|TRBV4-2
CASSQLTVGANVLTF
TGTGCCAGCAGCCAACTAACGGTTGGGGCCAACGTCCTGACTTTC
>.|16|TRBJ2-2|.|TRBV5-4
CASSLRQTRGTGELFF
TGTGCCAGCAGCTTGCGGCAGACCCGGGGGACCGGGGAGCTGTTTTTT
>few|11|TRBJ2-7|.|TRBV4-1
CASSQDNEQYF
TGCGCCAGCAGCCAAGATAACGAGCAGTACTTC
>few|14|TRBJ1-1|TRBD1|TRBV2
CASRIEGANTEAFF
TGTGCCAGCAGGATCGAGGGGGCCAACACTGAAGCTTTCTTT
>few|14|TRBJ2-7|TRBD1|TRBV19
CASSTGTGRYEQYF
TGTGCCAGTAGTACTGGGACAGGGAGGTACGAGCAGTACTTC
>few|14|TRBJ2-3|TRBD2|TRBV29-1
CSVTGTSLTDTQYF
TGCAGCGTAACCGGGACTAGCTTGACAGATACGCAGTATTTT
>.|15|TRBJ2-3|TRBD1|TRBV7-2
CASSSTGTALYTQYF
TGTGCCAGCAGCTCGACCGGGACAGCGCTATATACGCAGTATTTT
>.|14|TRBJ2-7|.|TRBV20-1
CSASASVSSYEQYF
TGCAGTGCTAGTGCTAGTGTGAGCTCCTACGAGCAGTACTTC
>many|15|TRBJ1-5|.|TRBV7-8
CASSPVRAGNQPQHF
TGTGCCAGCAGCCCAGTCCGAGCGGGCAATCAGCCCCAGCATTTT
>.|11|TRBJ1-1|.|TRBV20-1
CSAYRVTEAFF
TGCAGTGCGTATAGGGTCACTGAAGCTTTCTTT
>.|15|TRBJ2-3|TRBD2|TRBV5-1
CASSLGLAGPDTQYF
TGCGCCAGCAGCCTCGGACTAGCGGGGCCAGATACGCAGTATTTT
>many|14|TRBJ2-3|.|TRBV3-1
CASSQDLAGDTQYF
TGTGCCAGCAGCCAAGATCTAGCAGGAGATACGCAGTATTTT
>.|15|TRBJ2-5|.|TRBV21-1
CASSKVETPQKTQYF
TGTGCCAGCAGCAAAGTCGAGACCCCTCAGAAGACCCAGTACTTC
>many|16|TRBJ2-2|.|TRBV11-3
CASSAGRGQGTGELFF
TGTGCCAGCAGCGCGGGCCGGGGGCAAGGAACCGGGGAGCTGTTTTTT
>.|14|TRBJ2-1|TRBD2|TRBV12-3/TRBV12-4
CASVSGGARNEQFF
TGTGCCAGCGTTAGCGGGGGGGCCAGGAATGAGCAGTTCTTC
>many|13|TRBJ1-1|.|TRBV7-9
CASTGGVNTEAFF
TGTGCCAGCACAGGTGGGGTGAACACTGAAGCTTTCTTT
>few|12|TRBJ1-2|.|TRBV28
CASSPDRSGYTF
TGTGCCAGCAGTCCAGACCGATCGGGCTACACCTTC
>.|15|TRBJ1-3|.|TRBV3-1
CASSRGGGTGNTIYF
TGTGCCAGCAGCCGAGGTGGGGGGACTGGAAACACCATATATTTT
>many|13|TRBJ2-1|.|TRBV20-1
CSARGITRDEQFF
TGCAGTGCTAGAGGGATCACTCGGGATGAGCAGTTCTTC
>few|13|TRBJ2-6|.|TRBV12-3/TRBV12-4
CASRNSGANVLTF
TGTGCCAGCAGGAACTCTGGGGCCAACGTCCTGACTTTC
>many|14|TRBJ2-7|.|TRBV30
CAWSGGTVTYEQYF
TGTGCCTGGAGCGGCGGGACGGTTACCTACGAGCAGTACTTC
>.|14|TRBJ2-5|.|TRBV24-1
CATSDPERTMTQYF
TGTGCCACCAGTGATCCGGAGCGGACCATGACCCAGTACTTC
>many|13|TRBJ1-1|TRBD1|TRBV7-2
CASSARQGRGAFF
TGTGCCAGCAGCGCCCGACAGGGGCGGGGTGCTTTCTTT
>few|13|TRBJ1-1|.|TRBV20-1
CSARGRLNTEAFF
TGCAGTGCTAGAGGCCGGCTGAACACTGAAGCTTTCTTT
>many|14|TRBJ2-3|.|TRBV7-2
CASRTAGSTDTQYF
TGTGCCAGCAGGACGGCGGGATCCACAGATACGCAGTATTTT
>many|15|TRBJ2-6|.|TRBV27
CASSLMGTGANVLTF
TGTGCCAGCAGTCTTATGGGAACTGGGGCCAACGTCCTGACTTTC
>few|14|TRBJ2-7|.|TRBV7-2
CASSPTRERYEQYF
TGTGCCAGCAGTCCTACGAGGGAAAGATACGAGCAGTACTTC